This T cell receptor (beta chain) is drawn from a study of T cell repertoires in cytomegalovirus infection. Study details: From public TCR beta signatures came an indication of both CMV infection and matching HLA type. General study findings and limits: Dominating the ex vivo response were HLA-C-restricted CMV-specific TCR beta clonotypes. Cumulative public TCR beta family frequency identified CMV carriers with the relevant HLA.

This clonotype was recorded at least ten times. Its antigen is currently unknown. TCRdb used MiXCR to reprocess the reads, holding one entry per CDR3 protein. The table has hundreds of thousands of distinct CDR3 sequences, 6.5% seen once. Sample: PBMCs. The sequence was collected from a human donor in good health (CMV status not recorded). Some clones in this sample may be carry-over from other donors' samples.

The CDR3 nucleotides read TGTGCCATCGGGGGACAGGGGCGAGGCGAGACCCAGTACTTC. Translated: CAIGGQGRGETQYF. The chain combines TRBV10-3 with TRBJ2-5; 10 nucleotides line up with TRBD1. The V and J ends lost 8 bases and 5 bases, in that order; junction bases with no gene match: 8. Looked up from germline, CDR1 is ENHRY and CDR2 is SYGVKD. This CDR3 has 14 residues.